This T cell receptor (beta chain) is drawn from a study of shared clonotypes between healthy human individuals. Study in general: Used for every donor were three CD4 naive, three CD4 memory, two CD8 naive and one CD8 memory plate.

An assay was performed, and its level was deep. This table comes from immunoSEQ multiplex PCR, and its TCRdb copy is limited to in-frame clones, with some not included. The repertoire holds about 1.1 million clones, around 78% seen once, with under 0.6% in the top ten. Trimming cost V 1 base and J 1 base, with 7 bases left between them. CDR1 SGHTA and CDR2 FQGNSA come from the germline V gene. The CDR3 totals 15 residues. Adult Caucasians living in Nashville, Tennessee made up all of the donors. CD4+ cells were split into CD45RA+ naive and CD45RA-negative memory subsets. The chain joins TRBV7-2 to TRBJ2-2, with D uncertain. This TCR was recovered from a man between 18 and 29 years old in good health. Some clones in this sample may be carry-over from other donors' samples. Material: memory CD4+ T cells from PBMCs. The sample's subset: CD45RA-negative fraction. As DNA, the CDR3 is TGTGCCAGCAGCTTAGGTAGTTGGAACACCGGGGAGCTGTTTTTT. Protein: CASSLGSWNTGELFF.